The clone carrying this T cell receptor (beta chain) was counted a few times. Building the TCR beta libraries relied on iRepertoire HTBI primers, and CDR3 regions underwent Arm-PCR. Per the original methods: Across all samples, approximately 68 TRBV segments and 15 or so TRBJ segments were identified. TCRdb reanalysed the multiplex PCR reads using MiXCR and keeps one entry per CDR3 protein. TCRdb's processing, not the authors' own work, is the source of the V and J calls. The sample lists 550,000 to 700,000 distinct CDR3 sequences; about 16% were seen once. The entry originates in a study of regulatory T cells in long-lasting Graves disease. CDR1 SGHTA and CDR2 FQGNSA come from the germline V gene. CDR3 length: 14 amino acids. V lost 3 bases and J 4 bases, leaving 10 bases between the germline ends. The time point was: newly diagnosed GD, antithyroid drugs for less than 3 months. From PBMCs, RNA was extracted and then used to make the TCR library.

These data also featured in a second study, about T cells in Graves' hyperthyroidism and ophthalmopathy.

This TCR came from a man between 18 and 35 years old with Graves disease. The rearrangement joins TRBV7-2 to TRBJ1-5, with D perhaps TRBD1 (5 bases). The sample consisted of peripheral blood mononuclear cells (PBMCs), taken at new diagnosis, from a patient treated with antithyroid drugs. DNA of the CDR3: TGTGCCAGCAGCTTCAAGGGGATAAATCAGCCCCAGCATTTT. This translates into CASSFKGINQPQHF.